Presented here are 8 T cell receptor beta chains from one specimen sequenced in a study of graft-versus-host responses after intestinal transplantation. Sequenced by immunoSEQ multiplex PCR; TCRdb stores in-frame clones only, minus some. The sample has about 18,000 clones; 38% are singletons. Specimen: alloreactive CD4+ T cells from a mixed lymphocyte reaction culture, collected before intestinal transplant. Subset here: CFSE-low proliferating T cells sorted from roughly six-day pre-transplant mixed lymphocyte reaction (GvH or HvG direction). The receptors were gathered from a human patient who received an intestinal transplant.

The rearrangement uses TRBV7-9 and TRBJ2-3; no clear D gene. CDR3 length: 15 residues. V shed 0 bases and J shed 2 bases, with 9 bases lying between them. The V gene's germline CDR1 is SEHNR and CDR2 FQNEAQ (reference sequence). For the CDR3, the DNA is TGTGCCAGCAGCTTAGCAGGGCGGAACACAGATACGCAGTATTTT. As protein: CASSLAGRNTDTQYF.

V is TRBV28 and J is TRBJ2-1, with 7 bases identical to TRBD2. V shed 5 bases and J 0 bases; nucleotides not matched to a gene: 4. The CDR3 runs to 15 residues. Germline CDR1 reads MDHEN; CDR2 reads SYDVKM. The CDR3 DNA sequence: TGTGCCAGCAGTCTCAGCGGGGCCTCCTACAATGAGCAGTTCTTC. It translates to CASSLSGASYNEQFF.

This clone has only a few counts. The chain joins TRBV25-1 to TRBJ1-4; D might be TRBD1 (5 bases). Trimming left V 6 bases short and J 0 bases short, with 11 bases between. The germline gives CDR1 MGHDK, CDR2 SYGVNS. This CDR3 region has 15 residues. The CDR3 protein is CASRETGATNEKLFF. The CDR3 DNA reads TGTGCCAGCAGGGAAACAGGAGCAACTAATGAAAAACTGTTTTTT.

Only one count was recorded for this clone. V gene TRBV5-1 combines with J gene TRBJ2-5; TRBD2 aligns across 11 bases. V was clipped by 5 bases and J by 5 bases; unmatched bases: 5. CDR3 length: 14 residues. Looked up from germline, CDR1 is SGHRS and CDR2 is YFSETQ. CDR3 DNA sequence: TGCGCCAGCAGAATAGCGGGGGGGCCCGAGACCCAGTACTTC. It is translated as CASRIAGGPETQYF.

The chain uses TRBV2 and TRBJ1-5; no firm D call. CDR3 length: 14 amino acids. CDR1 is SNHLY and CDR2 is FYNNEI in the germline V gene. Between the trimmed V and J ends, which lost 4 bases and 1 base, there was a span of 8 bases. This CDR3 reads CASSGGRSNQPQHF. CDR3 DNA: TGTGCCAGCAGTGGAGGCAGGAGCAATCAGCCCCAGCATTTT.

The rearrangement links TRBV5-5 to TRBJ1-2; TRBD1 aligns across 10 bases. CDR3 length: 17 residues. V was clipped by 3 bases and J by 5 bases; unmatched bases: 13. Per the germline V gene, CDR1 is SGHKS and CDR2 is YYEKEE (reference sequence). CDR3 in DNA: TGTGCCAGCAGCTCCCGCCGGGTAACGGACAGGGGGTATGGCTACACCTTC. It encodes CASSSRRVTDRGYGYTF.

The chain carries TRBV7-2 and TRBJ2-1; 10 nucleotides line up with TRBD2. Germline V lookup: CDR1 SGHTA, CDR2 FQGNSA. J was trimmed by 6 bases and V by 0 bases; bases with no gene match: 2. The CDR3 length is 15 residues. The CDR3 region is CASSLAASGGNEQFF. For the CDR3, the DNA is TGTGCCAGCAGCTTAGCGGCTAGCGGGGGCAATGAGCAGTTCTTC.

This clone has only a few counts. V gene TRBV4-1 combines with J gene TRBJ2-7; 9 bases agree with TRBD2. The J segment lost 6 bases and the V segment lost 2 bases, leaving 5 bases of the junction unmatched. This CDR3 has 14 residues. Germline V lookup: CDR1 MGHRA, CDR2 YSYEKL. CDR3 in amino acids: CASSQIAGVGEQYF. The CDR3 nucleotides are TGCGCCAGCAGCCAAATAGCGGGGGTGGGCGAGCAGTACTTC.